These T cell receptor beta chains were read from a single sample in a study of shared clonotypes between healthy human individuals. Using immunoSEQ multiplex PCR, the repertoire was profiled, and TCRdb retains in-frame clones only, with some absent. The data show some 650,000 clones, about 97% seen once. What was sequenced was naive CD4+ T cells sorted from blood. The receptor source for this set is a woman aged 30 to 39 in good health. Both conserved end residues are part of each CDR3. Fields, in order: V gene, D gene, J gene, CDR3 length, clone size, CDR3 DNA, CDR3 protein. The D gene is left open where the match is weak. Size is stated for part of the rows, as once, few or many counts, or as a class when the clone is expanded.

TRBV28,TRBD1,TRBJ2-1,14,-,TGTGCCAGCAGGTCCCGACAGGGCGATATTGAGCAGTTCTTC,CASRSRQGDIEQFF
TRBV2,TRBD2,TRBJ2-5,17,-,TGTGCCAGCGGGCTAGCGGGAGGGCGCGGGACCGGGGAGACCCAGTACTTC,CASGLAGGRGTGETQYF
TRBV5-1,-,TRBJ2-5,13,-,TGCGCCAGCAGGGTGGGAGGACAAGAGACCCAGTACTTC,CASRVGGQETQYF
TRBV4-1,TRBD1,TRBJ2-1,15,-,TGCGCCAGCAGCCGCACAGGGGGAGGAATCAATGAGCAGTTCTTC,CASSRTGGGINEQFF
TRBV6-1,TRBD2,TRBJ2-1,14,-,TGTGCCAGCAGTGGGCTAGCGGGAGACAATGAGCAGTTCTTC,CASSGLAGDNEQFF
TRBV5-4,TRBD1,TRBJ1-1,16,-,TGTGCCAGCAGCCAAGACAGGGCCTCATCGAACACTGAAGCTTTCTTT,CASSQDRASSNTEAFF
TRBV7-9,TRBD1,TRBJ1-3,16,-,TGTGCCAGCAGCGCCGGACAGGCTAACTCTGGAAACACCATATATTTT,CASSAGQANSGNTIYF
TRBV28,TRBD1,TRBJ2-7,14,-,TGTGCCAGCAGTGGGAGTACAGGGGCCTACGAGCAGTACTTC,CASSGSTGAYEQYF
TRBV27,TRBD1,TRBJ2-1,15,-,TGTGCCAGCAGAACCGGGACAGGGTTGTACAATGAGCAGTTCTTC,CASRTGTGLYNEQFF
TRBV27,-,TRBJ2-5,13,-,TGTGCCAGCAGTTTGGGCACACAAGAGACCCAGTACTTC,CASSLGTQETQYF
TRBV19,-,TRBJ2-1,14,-,TGTGCCAGTAGTATGGTGAGTTTTGGTAATGAGCAGTTCTTC,CASSMVSFGNEQFF
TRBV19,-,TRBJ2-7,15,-,TGTGCCAGTAGTATAAAGGGACAAGTGATCTACGAGCAGTACTTC,CASSIKGQVIYEQYF
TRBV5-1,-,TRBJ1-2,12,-,TGCGCCAGCGCCCAGGCAGAGGCTGGCTACACCTTC,CASAQAEAGYTF
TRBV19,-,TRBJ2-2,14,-,TGTGCCAGTAGTGCGACGGGGAGAGGCGGGGAGCTGTTTTTT,CASSATGRGGELFF
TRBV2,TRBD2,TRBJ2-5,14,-,TGTGCCAGCGGGACTAGCGGGGAACAAGAGACCCAGTACTTC,CASGTSGEQETQYF
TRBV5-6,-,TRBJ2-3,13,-,TGTGCCAGCAGCTTGGTGGACGCAGATACGCAGTATTTT,CASSLVDADTQYF
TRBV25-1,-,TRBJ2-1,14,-,TGTGCCAGCAGTAGGCAGGGGTCCTACAATGAGCAGTTCTTC,CASSRQGSYNEQFF
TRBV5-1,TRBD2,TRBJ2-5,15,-,TGCGCCAGCAGCCCGGGACTAGCGGAACAAGAGACCCAGTACTTC,CASSPGLAEQETQYF
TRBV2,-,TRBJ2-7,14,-,TGTGCCAGCAGCCCAGGGACTCCCTCCTACGAGCAGTACTTC,CASSPGTPSYEQYF
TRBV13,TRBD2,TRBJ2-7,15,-,TGTGCCAGCAGGGCGGGACTAGTTAGTATTGGCGAGCAGTACTTC,CASRAGLVSIGEQYF
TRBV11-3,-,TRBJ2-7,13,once,TGTGCCAGTTCATCGGTGTTCGGGGACGAGCAGTACTTC,CASSSVFGDEQYF
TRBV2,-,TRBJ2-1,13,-,TGTGCCAGCAGTGGTCTCAGGGACAATGAGCAGTTCTTC,CASSGLRDNEQFF
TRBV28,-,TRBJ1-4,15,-,TGTGCCAGCAGCTCTCCATCGGGGGGTAATGAAAAACTGTTTTTT,CASSSPSGGNEKLFF
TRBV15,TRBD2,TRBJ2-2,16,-,TGTGCCACCATTGATGGTCTAGCGGGAGCCACCGGGGAGCTGTTTTTT,CATIDGLAGATGELFF
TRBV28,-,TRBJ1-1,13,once,TGTGCCAGCAGTAGGACTCTGAACACTGAAGCTTTCTTT,CASSRTLNTEAFF
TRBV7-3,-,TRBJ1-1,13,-,TGTGCCAGCAGGTTAACGATGAACACTGAAGCTTTCTTT,CASRLTMNTEAFF
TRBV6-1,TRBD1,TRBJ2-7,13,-,TGTGCCAGCAGTCCCCGGGACAGCTACGAGCAGTACTTC,CASSPRDSYEQYF
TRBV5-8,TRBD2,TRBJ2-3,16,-,TGTGCCAGCAGCGCACTAGCGGGAGGGCCGACAGATACGCAGTATTTT,CASSALAGGPTDTQYF
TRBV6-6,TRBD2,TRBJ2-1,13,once,TGTGCCAGCCAGCGGGAGGTTTACAATGAGCAGTTCTTC,CASQREVYNEQFF
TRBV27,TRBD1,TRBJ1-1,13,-,TGTGCCAGCAGTTTATCGCAGGGGGCGCGAGCTTTCTTT,CASSLSQGARAFF
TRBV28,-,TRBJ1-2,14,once,TGTGCCAGCAGTAGGACAGCACAAGTCTATGGCTACACCTTC,CASSRTAQVYGYTF
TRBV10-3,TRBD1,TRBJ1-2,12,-,TGTGCCTCCACGGGGACAGGGACTGGCTACACCTTC,CASTGTGTGYTF
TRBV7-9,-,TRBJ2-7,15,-,TGTGCCAGCAGCTCCCCGAGACTTCTTGGCAAGGAGCAGTACTTC,CASSSPRLLGKEQYF
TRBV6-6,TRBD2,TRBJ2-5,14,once,TGTGCCAGCAGTTACAGGACTAGATGGGAGACCCAGTACTTC,CASSYRTRWETQYF
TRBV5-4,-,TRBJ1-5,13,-,TGTGCCAGCAGCTTGGCAGGGACTCAGCCCCAGCATTTT,CASSLAGTQPQHF
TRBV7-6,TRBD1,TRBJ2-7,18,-,TGTGCCAGCAGCTCCAAATCCCCGACCTCGGGACAGACCTACGAGCAGTACTTC,CASSSKSPTSGQTYEQYF
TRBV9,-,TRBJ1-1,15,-,TGTGCCAGCAGCTCCCTTGAGGGCCTCAACACTGAAGCTTTCTTT,CASSSLEGLNTEAFF
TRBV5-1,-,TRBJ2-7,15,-,TGCGCCAGCAGCTTGGCCAGCGGTGGCTCCTACGAGCAGTACTTC,CASSLASGGSYEQYF
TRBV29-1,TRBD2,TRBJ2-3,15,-,TGCAGCGTAGGTACTAGCGGGCTAAGCACAGATACGCAGTATTTT,CSVGTSGLSTDTQYF
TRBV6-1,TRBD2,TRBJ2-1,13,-,TGTGCCAGCAGTTTAAGACTAGCGGCCTGGCAGTTCTTC,CASSLRLAAWQFF
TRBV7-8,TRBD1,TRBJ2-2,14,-,TGTGCCAGCAGCCCAGGGGGATGGGCCGGGGAGCTGTTTTTT,CASSPGGWAGELFF
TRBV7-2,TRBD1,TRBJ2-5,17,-,TGTGCCAGCAGCTTTAGTGGGGGGACAGGGGTAATACAGACCCAGTACTTC,CASSFSGGTGVIQTQYF
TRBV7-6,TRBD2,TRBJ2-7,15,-,TGTGCCAGCAGCTTAGCGGGAGCGGGAGTCAACGAGCAGTACTTC,CASSLAGAGVNEQYF
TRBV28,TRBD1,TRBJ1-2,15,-,TGTGCCAGCAGTTTGACCAGGGGGCGGCTCTATGGCTACACCTTC,CASSLTRGRLYGYTF
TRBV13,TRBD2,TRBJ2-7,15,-,TGTGCCAGCAGCATACTAGCGGGGGTGAACTACGAGCAGTACTTC,CASSILAGVNYEQYF